One T cell receptor (beta chain) is described in this entry. This sample stems from a study of radiation and T cells in renal cell carcinoma. The CDR3 spans 14 residues. Germline lookup yields CDR1 SGHVS and CDR2 FQNEAQ. V lost 1 base and J 0 bases, leaving 6 bases between the germline ends. The assay was immunoSEQ multiplex PCR, and TCRdb's table has in-frame clones only and misses some. This table holds about 12,000 clones, 30% to 35% found once. Treatment: 15 Gy SBRT to primary tumor, nephrectomy 4 weeks later. This clonotype was obtained from a man between 60 and 75 years old with renal cell carcinoma. Here the sequenced sample was tumor tissue, taken from a patient whose treatment included radiotherapy and nephrectomy. The rearrangement joins TRBV7-8 to TRBJ1-1, with D possibly matching TRBD1 (5 bases). The CDR3 here is CASSLGQLNTEAFF. The CDR3 DNA reads as TGTGCCAGCAGCTTAGGACAGTTGAACACTGAAGCTTTCTTT.